Listed below are T cell receptor beta chains from one sample, sequenced in a study of shared clonotypes between healthy human individuals. Repertoires were generated with immunoSEQ multiplex PCR, while TCRdb's copy carries only in-frame clones and drops some. The sample has about half a million clones; 70% to 80% are singletons. Sequenced sample: PBMCs. The receptors stem from a woman aged 40 to 50 in good health. Some clones in this sample may be carry-over from other donors' samples. CDR3s include the opening cysteine and the closing phenylalanine or tryptophan. A D gene is named only where the DNA matches it firmly. Not every row has a clone size; where given, it reads once, few, many or a size class.

>TRBV15|TRBJ2-7|NA|NA
CATSRQGGSYEQYF
TGTGCCACCAGCAGACAAGGAGGGTCCTACGAGCAGTACTTC
>TRBV7-9|TRBJ2-7|NA|TRBD1
CASSNKRQGTYEQYF
TGTGCCAGCAGCAATAAGAGACAGGGCACCTACGAGCAGTACTTC
>TRBV7-2|TRBJ2-7|NA|NA
CASSLVASTYEQYF
TGTGCCAGCAGCTTAGTGGCCTCCACCTACGAGCAGTACTTC
>TRBV9|TRBJ2-2|NA|NA
CASSVDSRSGELFF
TGTGCCAGCAGCGTAGACTCAAGGTCCGGGGAGCTGTTTTTT
>TRBV14|TRBJ1-1|few|NA
CASSQGANTEAFF
TGTGCCAGCAGCCAGGGGGCGAACACTGAAGCTTTCTTT
>TRBV30|TRBJ2-1|NA|TRBD2
CAWSVPLAGYNEQFF
TGTGCCTGGAGTGTACCCCTAGCGGGGTACAATGAGCAGTTCTTC
>TRBV19|TRBJ2-5|few|TRBD2
CASSRLAEVETQYF
TGTGCCAGTAGTAGACTAGCGGAGGTGGAGACCCAGTACTTC
>TRBV6-1|TRBJ2-1|NA|NA
CASSESDGRGSAEQFF
TGTGCCAGCAGTGAATCTGATGGCAGGGGATCAGCTGAGCAGTTCTTC
>TRBV2|TRBJ2-1|NA|TRBD2
CASTNLAGGPREQFF
TGTGCCAGCACTAACCTAGCGGGAGGGCCTCGCGAGCAGTTCTTC
>TRBV15|TRBJ2-2|NA|NA
CATNGGWANTGELFF
TGTGCCACCAATGGGGGTTGGGCGAACACCGGGGAGCTGTTTTTT
>TRBV2|TRBJ2-3|once|NA
CASTGQLGGDTQYF
TGTGCCAGCACCGGACAGTTGGGGGGGGATACGCAGTATTTT
>TRBV7-9|TRBJ1-1|few|NA
CASSFPMNTEAFF
TGTGCCAGCAGCTTTCCCATGAACACTGAAGCTTTCTTT
>TRBV11-2|TRBJ1-1|once|NA
CASSLASGGVGTEAFF
TGTGCCAGCAGCTTGGCGTCTGGCGGGGTTGGGACTGAAGCTTTCTTT
>TRBV27|TRBJ1-2|NA|NA
CASSFTANYGYTF
TGTGCCAGCAGTTTCACAGCCAACTATGGCTACACCTTC
>TRBV7-3|TRBJ2-1|NA|TRBD2
CASSLTEIAGVNEQFF
TGTGCCAGCAGCTTAACGGAAATAGCGGGAGTAAATGAGCAGTTCTTC
>TRBV2|TRBJ1-2|once|NA
CASTRVVGLGYGYTF
TGTGCCAGCACTAGAGTGGTAGGGTTGGGCTATGGCTACACCTTC
>TRBV29-1|TRBJ2-7|NA|TRBD1
CSVAATGGGEQYF
TGCAGCGTTGCGGCTACAGGGGGAGGCGAGCAGTACTTC
>TRBV5-1|TRBJ2-3|NA|NA
CASSTIPGTDTQYF
TGCGCCAGCAGCACCATACCAGGCACAGATACGCAGTATTTT
>TRBV2|TRBJ2-7|NA|NA
CASKGQAYWYEQYF
TGTGCCAGCAAGGGCCAGGCATACTGGTACGAGCAGTACTTC
>TRBV6-6|TRBJ2-1|NA|TRBD2
CASSTREGAYNEQFF
TGTGCCAGCAGCACTCGGGAGGGGGCCTACAATGAGCAGTTCTTC
>TRBV29-1|TRBJ2-7|NA|NA
CSVATASDERYF
TGCAGCGTTGCCACCGCCAGCGACGAGCGGTACTTC
>TRBV28|TRBJ2-5|NA|TRBD1
CASSSPGTVETQYF
TGTGCCAGCAGCTCTCCCGGGACAGTCGAGACCCAGTACTTC
>TRBV7-2|TRBJ1-2|NA|NA
CASSLGPGAPYGYTF
TGTGCCAGCAGCTTAGGCCCCGGGGCCCCCTATGGCTACACCTTC
>TRBV18|TRBJ1-1|NA|NA
CASSPNPSNTEAFF
TGTGCCAGCTCACCAAACCCGAGCAACACTGAAGCTTTCTTT
>TRBV2|TRBJ2-7|NA|TRBD2
CASRAGLAGSYEQYF
TGTGCCAGCAGAGCGGGACTAGCGGGATCCTACGAGCAGTACTTC
>TRBV7-9|TRBJ2-6|NA|NA
CASSLGGTGANVLTF
TGTGCCAGCAGCCTGGGGGGCACTGGGGCCAACGTCCTGACTTTC
>TRBV5-6|TRBJ2-2|NA|NA
CASSFGSTGELFF
TGTGCCAGCAGCTTTGGAAGCACCGGGGAGCTGTTTTTT
>TRBV4-2|TRBJ2-5|once|NA
CASSQDRSRGETQYF
TGTGCCAGCAGCCAAGATCGGTCAAGGGGCGAGACCCAGTACTTC
>TRBV7-9|TRBJ2-1|NA|NA
CASTPGTGAVQFF
TGTGCCAGCACCCCGGGAACGGGAGCTGTGCAGTTCTTC
>TRBV28|TRBJ1-2|once|NA
CASGRSGYTF
TGTGCCAGCGGGCGGAGTGGCTACACCTTC
>TRBV4-1|TRBJ2-5|NA|NA
CASSQLDPIEQYF
TGCGCCAGCAGCCAGCTAGACCCAATAGAGCAGTACTTC
>TRBV7-6|TRBJ2-7|NA|NA
CASSLDGPSSEQYF
TGTGCCAGCAGCTTAGACGGCCCTTCGTCCGAGCAGTACTTC
>TRBV5-6|TRBJ2-3|few|NA
CASSRTDTQYF
TGTGCCAGCAGTCGCACAGATACGCAGTATTTT
>TRBV2|TRBJ2-7|NA|NA
CASRGVGGLSYEQYF
TGTGCCAGCCGTGGGGTGGGAGGCCTGAGCTACGAGCAGTACTTC
>TRBV28|TRBJ2-5|NA|NA
CASSPRGRGRRETQYF
TGTGCCAGCAGTCCCCGCGGCCGTGGAAGGCGAGAGACCCAGTACTTC
>TRBV5-6|TRBJ2-3|NA|TRBD2
CASSLGTSGTTDTQYF
TGTGCCAGCAGCTTGGGAACTAGCGGGACAACAGATACGCAGTATTTT
>TRBV7-9|TRBJ2-3|NA|TRBD2
CASSLMGTSGTLYTDTQYF
TGTGCCAGCAGCTTAATGGGGACTAGCGGGACTCTCTACACAGATACGCAGTATTTT
>TRBV6-6|TRBJ1-5|NA|NA
CASSSTGLDQPQHF
TGTGCCAGCAGCAGTACAGGGCTAGATCAGCCCCAGCATTTT
>TRBV28|TRBJ2-2|NA|NA
CASRGANTGELFF
TGTGCCAGCAGGGGAGCAAACACCGGGGAGCTGTTTTTT
>TRBV14|TRBJ2-3|NA|TRBD2
CASSPSGTSDPDTQYF
TGTGCCAGCAGCCCTTCCGGGACTAGCGACCCAGATACGCAGTATTTT
>TRBV6-5|TRBJ1-1|NA|NA
CASSYSHEPNTEAFF
TGTGCCAGCAGTTACTCGCATGAGCCGAACACTGAAGCTTTCTTT
>TRBV19|TRBJ2-2|NA|NA
CASKSPRGDTGELFF
TGTGCCAGCAAATCACCGAGGGGTGACACCGGGGAGCTGTTTTTT
>TRBV2|TRBJ2-2|NA|TRBD2
CASSRLAGGSGELFF
TGTGCCAGCAGCCGACTAGCGGGAGGGTCAGGGGAGCTGTTTTTT
>TRBV21-1|TRBJ2-7|NA|NA
CASSKRGLAGSEQYF
TGTGCCAGCAGCAAAAGGGGGCTAGCGGGTTCCGAGCAGTACTTC
>TRBV7-9|TRBJ2-7|NA|NA
CASSLSSYEQYF
TGTGCCAGCAGCTTATCCTCCTACGAGCAGTACTTC
>TRBV30|TRBJ2-7|NA|NA
CAWSPTGYEQYF
TGTGCCTGGAGTCCTACGGGGTACGAGCAGTACTTC
>TRBV15|TRBJ1-6|NA|NA
CATSGGRSNSPLHF
TGTGCCACCAGCGGAGGACGGTCCAATTCACCCCTCCACTTT
>TRBV18|TRBJ1-1|NA|NA
CASSRGRGENTEAFF
TGTGCCAGCTCACGCGGAAGGGGAGAGAACACTGAAGCTTTCTTT
>TRBV9|TRBJ2-2|NA|TRBD2
CASGGEDRFVLATGELFF
TGTGCCAGCGGGGGGGAGGACCGATTCGTACTTGCCACCGGGGAGCTGTTTTTT
>TRBV5-5|TRBJ1-2|NA|TRBD1
CASSFRGQSYGYTF
TGTGCCAGCAGCTTCAGGGGGCAGAGCTATGGCTACACCTTC
>TRBV18|TRBJ2-2|NA|NA
CASSPRDGTGELFF
TGTGCCAGCTCACCCCGGGACGGAACCGGGGAGCTGTTTTTT
>TRBV6-5|TRBJ1-1|NA|NA
CASVQGTEAFF
TGTGCCAGCGTCCAGGGCACTGAAGCTTTCTTT
>TRBV10-2|TRBJ1-4|few|TRBD1
CASRETGGNEKLFF
TGCGCCAGCAGAGAGACAGGGGGTAATGAAAAACTGTTTTTT